These 32 T cell receptor beta chains originate from one sample sequenced in a study of blood T cell repertoires in COVID-19. Sequenced by immunoSEQ multiplex PCR; TCRdb stores in-frame clones only, minus some. The sample yields about 80,000 clones, around 81% seen once. The sequenced material came from peripheral blood. The receptor set was obtained from a human donor in a cohort sampled during active COVID-19.

The CDR3 protein is CASSQVRPQTSGANVLTF. In DNA form, the CDR3 reads TGCGCCAGCAGCCAAGTGCGCCCTCAAACGTCTGGGGCCAACGTCCTGACTTTC. The rearrangement uses TRBV4-3 and TRBJ2-6; D gene unclear. Between the trimmed V and J ends, which lost 1 base and 1 base, there was a span of 14 bases. The CDR3 runs 18 residues. The germline gives CDR1 LGHNA, CDR2 YSLEER.

J is TRBJ2-1 and V is TRBV9, with 8 bases that match TRBD2. CDR1 is SGDLS, CDR2 YYNGEE, per germline. The trim removed 0 bases at V and 4 bases at J, leaving 3 bases unmatched. CDR3 length: 15 amino acids. DNA for the CDR3: TGTGCCAGCAGCGTAGAAAGCGGGGGTTACAATGAGCAGTTCTTC. It yields the protein CASSVESGGYNEQFF.

V gene TRBV7-9 combines with J gene TRBJ2-1; possibly TRBD2 for D (5 bases). V lost 2 bases, J lost 8 bases, and 16 bases lay in between. This CDR3 has 15 residues. Germline V lookup: CDR1 SEHNR, CDR2 FQNEAQ (reference sequence). The CDR3 loop reads CASSLLEPSGHEQFF. CDR3 coding DNA: TGTGCCAGCAGCTTATTAGAGCCGAGCGGTCATGAGCAGTTCTTC.

The chain couples TRBV4-3 to TRBJ2-5; tentatively, D is TRBD1 (6 bases). Trimming cost V 0 bases and J 1 base, with 9 bases left between them. Germline V gene data show CDR1 as LGHNA and CDR2 as YSLEER. This CDR3 is 15 amino acids long. The CDR3 loop is CASSQDGGLQETQYF. CDR3 nucleotides: TGCGCCAGCAGCCAAGATGGGGGCCTCCAAGAGACCCAGTACTTC.

V gene TRBV28 combines with J gene TRBJ1-1; 7 bases fit TRBD1. V dropped 5 bases and J dropped 1; count of bases not matched to a gene: 7. This CDR3 has 15 residues. Germline CDR1 reads MDHEN; CDR2 reads SYDVKM. CDR3 nucleotides: TGTGCCAGCAGTATAACGGGACAGAGGAACACTGAAGCTTTCTTT. Its protein product is CASSITGQRNTEAFF.

This clone was counted a single time. The V and J genes are TRBV10-3 and TRBJ1-5; possibly TRBD1 for D (6 bases). Trimming removed 6 bases at V and 4 bases at J, with 10 bases between. The germline V gene has CDR1 ENHRY and CDR2 SYGVKD. The CDR3 sequence is 13 residues long. CDR3 sequence (DNA): TGTGCCATCAGCCTCCAGGGGAATCAGCCCCAGCATTTT. Residues: CAISLQGNQPQHF.

CDR3 DNA sequence: TGTGCCAGCAACCCCCAAGGGTCGGGATTTAATGAAAAACTGTTTTTT. Amino acids: CASNPQGSGFNEKLFF. The chain uses TRBV28 and TRBJ1-4; D unclear. This CDR3 region has 16 residues. The ends were cut back, 7 bases at V and 4 bases at J, with 19 bases in the middle. CDR1 MDHEN and CDR2 SYDVKM come from the germline V gene.

By share, this clone ranks as medium-sized (0.01 to 0.1%). The J gene is TRBJ2-6, the V gene TRBV9; 7 bases match TRBD1. This CDR3 is built from 15 residues. V lost 3 bases, J lost 4 bases, and 4 bases stayed unmatched. Germline values: CDR1 SGDLS, CDR2 YYNGEE. The CDR3 here is CASSETGAGANVLTF. The CDR3 DNA is TGTGCCAGCAGCGAAACAGGGGCAGGGGCCAACGTCCTGACTTTC.

The V and J genes are TRBV5-4 and TRBJ2-7; 10 nucleotides match TRBD1. This CDR3 is 12 amino acids long. The germline gives CDR1 SGHNT, CDR2 YYREEE (reference sequence). V was clipped by 1 base and J by 13 bases; unmatched bases: 5. The CDR3 region has the DNA TGTGCCAGCAGCTTGACGGGACAGGGGAGCTACTTC. It is translated as CASSLTGQGSYF.

There are many counts of this clone. The J gene is TRBJ1-3, the V gene TRBV30; 7 bases are shared with TRBD1. Trimming cost V 4 bases and J 0 bases; bases outside gene matches: 0. This CDR3 is 13 amino acids long. Germline-derived CDR1 and CDR2 are GTSNPN and SVGIG (reference sequence). In DNA, the CDR3 is TGTGCCTGGACAGGGGGCTCTGGAAACACCATATATTTT. Protein product: CAWTGGSGNTIYF.

This clone is deemed medium-sized. This chain uses TRBV20-1 with TRBJ1-2; D may be TRBD1 (5 bases). Germline V gene data show CDR1 as DFQATT and CDR2 as SNEGSKA (reference sequence). Trimming stripped 6 bases from V and 8 bases from J, with 13 bases between. The CDR3 spans 11 residues. The CDR3 region is CSAVRGGGYTF. The CDR3 nucleotides read TGCAGTGCCGTCCGGGGGGGAGGCTACACCTTC.

This sequence joins TRBV4-3 and TRBJ2-7, with 7 nucleotides matching TRBD2. V shed 0 bases and J 5 bases; nucleotides not matched to a gene: 16. CDR3 length equals 18 residues. Germline V gives CDR1 LGHNA, CDR2 YSLEER. CDR3 sequence (DNA): TGCGCCAGCAGCCAAGAGGCACGGCGAGGGAGGGGTTGGGACGAGCAGTACGTC. Translating gives CASSQEARRGRGWDEQYV.

The chain employs TRBV6-4 and TRBJ1-2; tentatively, D is TRBD1 (5 bases). CDR3 size: 12 residues. Trimming removed 10 bases at V and 4 bases at J, with 13 bases between. Per germline, CDR1 MRHNA and CDR2 SNTAGT. The CDR3 protein is CANETDPYGYTF. The CDR3 DNA reads TGTGCCAACGAGACAGACCCCTATGGCTACACCTTC.

The gene calls are TRBV6-5 and TRBJ2-5; TRBD2 matches 7 bases. The CDR3 sequence is 14 residues long. Trimming took 5 bases from V and 5 from J; bases not matched to a gene: 8. The germline CDR1 and CDR2 sequences are MNHEY and SVGAGI. CDR3 loop: CASSPRLAWETQYF. The CDR3 region has the DNA TGTGCCAGCAGTCCTCGACTAGCTTGGGAGACCCAGTACTTC.

This clone turned up a few times. The V and J genes are TRBV6-1 and TRBJ2-1, with D possibly matching TRBD2 (5 bases). The V gene's germline CDR1 is MNHNS and CDR2 SASEGT. V was cut by 1 base and J by 2 bases, with 12 bases left in between. This CDR3 contains 16 residues. CDR3 sequence reads: CASSEGVEDAYNEQFF. As DNA, the CDR3 is TGTGCCAGCAGTGAAGGGGTGGAGGACGCCTACAATGAGCAGTTCTTC.

This sequence joins TRBV6-4 and TRBJ2-2, with D perhaps matching TRBD1 (6 bases). Germline CDR1 and CDR2: MRHNA and SNTAGT. V was shortened by 3 bases and J by 6 bases, with 17 bases between the two germline ends. The CDR3 is 16 amino acids. The DNA for the CDR3 is TGTGCCAGCAGTGAAACGGCAGGGGCTCCTCCCGGGGAGCTGTTTTTT. This encodes CASSETAGAPPGELFF.

The gene calls are TRBV7-2 and TRBJ1-2, with TRBD1 identical over 7 bases. V was clipped by 5 bases and J by 2 bases; unmatched bases: 8. The CDR3 consists of 15 residues. Germline V gene data show CDR1 as SGHTA and CDR2 as FQGNSA. The CDR3 region is CASSTTGARNYGYTF. The CDR3 nucleotides are TGTGCCAGCAGCACAACAGGGGCAAGGAACTATGGCTACACCTTC.

V and J are TRBV19 and TRBJ2-7; D perhaps matches TRBD1 (6 bases). Germline CDR1 reads LNHDA; CDR2 reads SQIVND (reference sequence). This CDR3 is built from 13 residues. The V and J ends lost 4 bases and 5 bases respectively, with 12 bases between them. This CDR3 reads CASSTTGHHEQYF. The CDR3 DNA is TGTGCCAGTAGTACGACGGGACACCACGAGCAGTACTTC.

This chain links TRBV29-1 with TRBJ2-5; 7 nucleotides match TRBD1. V lost 8 bases and J lost 0; bases outside the gene matches: 6. Germline V lookup: CDR1 SQVTM, CDR2 ANQGSEA. The CDR3 has 13 amino acids. CDR3 bases: TGCAGCCCCCCGGGACAGTACCAAGAGACCCAGTACTTC. Encoded protein: CSPPGQYQETQYF.

This chain's CDR3 is CASSRQGKENTQYF. In DNA form, the CDR3 reads TGTGCCAGCAGCCGTCAGGGGAAGGAAAATACGCAGTATTTT. V gene TRBV5-4 combines with J gene TRBJ2-3, with D perhaps TRBD1 (6 bases). The V and J ends lost 4 bases and 7 bases respectively, with 16 bases between them. The CDR3 spans 14 residues. Germline lookup yields CDR1 SGHNT and CDR2 YYREEE (reference sequence).

This clone came up many times. This chain connects TRBV11-2 to TRBJ2-2; 14 nucleotides match TRBD2. Trimming cost V 4 bases and J 5 bases; bases outside gene matches: 6. The CDR3 is made up of 17 amino acids. CDR1 is SGHAT and CDR2 is FQNNGV in the germline V gene. The DNA of the CDR3 is TGTGCCAGCAGCTCGCGGACTAGCGGGGGGCCAACCGGGGAGCTGTTTTTT. It is translated as CASSSRTSGGPTGELFF.

This clone appeared a few times. This chain links TRBV30 with TRBJ2-2; D is perhaps TRBD1 (5 bases). The CDR3 length is 12 residues. Trimming removed 3 bases from V and 5 bases from J, with 7 bases in between. The germline V gene has CDR1 GTSNPN and CDR2 SVGIG (reference sequence). The CDR3 here is CAWSRDTGELFF. The CDR3, as DNA: TGTGCCTGGAGCAGGGATACCGGGGAGCTGTTTTTT.

The genes are TRBV5-1 and TRBJ2-1; 7 bases fit TRBD2. There are 14 residues in the CDR3. V gave up 0 bases and J gave up 5 bases; unmatched junction bases: 2. In germline, CDR1 is SGHRS, CDR2 YFSETQ. CDR3 sequence: CASSLETSHNEQFF. The CDR3 DNA is TGCGCCAGCAGCTTGGAGACTAGCCACAATGAGCAGTTCTTC.

The chain employs TRBV11-3 and TRBJ1-5; the D is unclear. This CDR3 is built from 16 residues. The V and J ends lost 0 bases and 0 bases respectively, with 9 bases between them. Germline V lookup: CDR1 SGHNT, CDR2 YENEEA. The CDR3 DNA is TGTGCCAGCAGCTTAGATCGGAGGAATAGCAATCAGCCCCAGCATTTT. It yields the protein CASSLDRRNSNQPQHF.

This clone was detected once. J is TRBJ2-7 and V is TRBV11-2; D is ambiguous. The germline gives CDR1 SGHAT, CDR2 FQNNGV. V dropped 2 bases and J dropped 6 bases, with 11 bases sitting between them. The CDR3 is 13 amino acids. CDR3 region: CASSLSPFAEQYF. The CDR3 nucleotides are TGTGCCAGCAGCTTAAGCCCATTCGCCGAGCAGTACTTC.

This clone was seen once. The chain is built from TRBV11-2 and TRBJ2-3; TRBD1 might be the D (6 bases). Germline CDR1 is SGHAT and CDR2 is FQNNGV. The CDR3 is 13 residues long. Trimming shortened V by 5 bases and J by 4 bases, and 10 bases separated the two germline ends. The CDR3 sequence: CASSQGHPDTQYF. DNA for the CDR3: TGTGCCAGCAGCCAGGGACACCCAGATACGCAGTATTTT.

As for this clone: Different DNA sequences within this sample yield the same CDR3. The V gene is TRBV7-9, the J gene TRBJ1-5; 10 bases agree with TRBD1. Germline loops: CDR1 SEHNR, CDR2 FQNEAQ (reference sequence). After removal of 5 bases from V and 7 bases from J, the junction contained 5 bases not matched to a gene. CDR3 length: 14 amino acids. For the CDR3, the DNA is TGTGCCAGCAGCCTCGGACAGGGGGGGCAGCCCCAGCATTTT. Translation gives CASSLGQGGQPQHF.

The chain couples TRBV5-8 to TRBJ2-7; D gene ambiguous. Germline assignment: CDR1 SGHTS and CDR2 YDEGEE. CDR3 length: 15 amino acids. V gave up 4 bases and J gave up 1 base, with 15 bases separating them. The CDR3 DNA reads as TGTGCCAGCAGCCACCCCCCGTCCGGTTCCTACGAGCAGTACGTC. Its protein is CASSHPPSGSYEQYV.

V is TRBV6-2 or TRBV6-3 and J is TRBJ2-3; TRBD2 matches 15 bases. The V segment lost 6 bases and the J segment 4 bases; nucleotides outside the gene matches: 14. The CDR3 consists of 19 residues. In germline, CDR1 is MNHEY, CDR2 SVGEGT. The CDR3 nucleotides are TGTGCCAGCAGCCCTGGACTAGCGGGGGGGCCATTCAAGGCAGATACGCAGTATTTT. This gives the protein CASSPGLAGGPFKADTQYF.

The chain recombines TRBV6-6 with TRBJ2-1; 14 bases are a match to TRBD2. CDR1 and CDR2 (germline): MNHNY, SVGAGI (reference sequence). Trimming at V came to 8 bases and at J to 1 base, leaving 4 bases not matched to a gene. The CDR3 totals 16 residues. In DNA form, the CDR3 reads TGTGCCAGCCGGGGACTAGCGGGAGAATCCTACAATGAGCAGTTCTTC. Its protein product is CASRGLAGESYNEQFF.

Concerning this clone itself: Other DNA sequences in this specimen translate into the identical CDR3. This chain links TRBV6-5 with TRBJ2-3; 7 positions agree with TRBD2. V dropped 5 bases and J dropped 1; count of bases not matched to a gene: 3. This CDR3 has 14 residues. Germline V lookup: CDR1 MNHEY, CDR2 SVGAGI. The CDR3 region is CASSPTSGTDTQYF. DNA of the CDR3: TGTGCCAGCAGTCCCACTAGCGGCACAGATACGCAGTATTTT.

This chain uses TRBV10-1 with TRBJ2-1; a possible D gene is TRBD2 (5 bases). CDR1 WNHNN and CDR2 SYGVQD come from the germline V gene (reference sequence). Trimming left V 8 bases short and J 9 bases short, with 17 bases between. The CDR3 has 13 amino acids. CDR3 loop: CASAGGSVGEQFF. The CDR3 nucleotides are TGCGCCAGCGCGGGCGGTAGCGTCGGTGAGCAGTTCTTC.